The 31 T cell receptor beta chains below all came from one sample that was sequenced in a study of blood T cell repertoires in COVID-19. The assay was immunoSEQ multiplex PCR, and TCRdb's table has in-frame clones only and misses some. The data hold about 260,000 clones, with around 87% observed a single time. The sample comprised peripheral blood. These receptors were taken from a woman in her 40s who had recovered from COVID-19.

The count of this clone is one. The J gene is TRBJ2-1, the V gene TRBV7-2; 11 nucleotides match TRBD2. This CDR3 contains 15 residues. Germline CDR1 is SGHTA and CDR2 is FQGNSA. V lost 5 bases and J lost 5; bases outside the gene matches: 5. The CDR3 reads CASSARLAGNNEQFF. CDR3 nucleotides: TGTGCCAGCAGCGCCCGACTAGCGGGGAACAATGAGCAGTTCTTC.

This chain joins TRBV6-1 and TRBJ1-2; 7 bases are shared with TRBD1. The CDR3 sequence is 13 residues long. The junction had 1 base not matched to a gene; V was cut back by 3 bases and J by 3 bases. Per germline, CDR1 MNHNS and CDR2 SASEGT. The CDR3 spells CASSEQGDYGYTF. The CDR3, as DNA: TGTGCCAGCAGTGAGCAGGGGGACTATGGCTACACCTTC.

A single count supports this clone. The V and J genes are TRBV12-5 and TRBJ2-4; 7 bases are a match to TRBD1. Germline V CDR1 and CDR2: LGHNT, FRNRAP. The CDR3 loop spans 12 amino acids. Trimming at V came to 2 bases and at J to 8 bases, leaving 0 bases not matched to a gene. The CDR3 DNA sequence: TGTGCTAGTGGTTTGACAGGGGACATTCAGTACTTC. It yields the protein CASGLTGDIQYF.

The genes are TRBV18 and TRBJ1-3; D is unclear. The CDR3 totals 14 residues. The V end lost 8 bases, the J end lost 2 bases, and 13 bases lay between the germline ends. Germline V CDR1 and CDR2: KGHSH, LQKENI. CDR3 in amino acids: CASLSSAAGNTIYF. The CDR3 DNA reads TGTGCCAGCCTTTCCTCGGCGGCTGGAAACACCATATATTTT.

V and J are TRBV6-1 and TRBJ2-1, with TRBD1 matching over 11 bases. Germline V lookup: CDR1 MNHNS, CDR2 SASEGT. V lost 0 bases to trimming and J lost 6 bases; unmatched junction nucleotides: 7. The CDR3 totals 17 residues. CDR3 sequence: CASSEADRGHPSNEQFF. CDR3 coding DNA: TGTGCCAGCAGTGAAGCGGACAGGGGGCACCCCTCCAATGAGCAGTTCTTC.

CDR3 DNA sequence: TGTGCCACCAGTGATTTGCGGGGATTCCCCGTTGAGAACACCATATATTTT. Its protein is CATSDLRGFPVENTIYF. This chain links TRBV24-1 with TRBJ1-3; D gene uncertain. The germline V and J ends were trimmed by 0 bases and 7 bases, with 18 bases remaining between them. The germline V gene encodes CDR1 KGHDR and CDR2 SFDVKD. The CDR3 is 17 residues long.

This clone has a handful of counts. The same CDR3 is also encoded by other DNA sequences in this sample. The chain carries TRBV6-5 and TRBJ1-3, with D maybe TRBD1 (5 bases). CDR1 and CDR2 (germline): MNHEY, SVGAGI. This CDR3 comprises 15 residues. V dropped 0 bases and J dropped 0 bases, with 6 bases sitting between them. CDR3 sequence reads: CASSYSGGSGNTIYF. CDR3 nucleotide sequence: TGTGCCAGCAGTTACTCGGGGGGCTCTGGAAACACCATATATTTT.

V and J are TRBV7-9 and TRBJ1-2; D might be TRBD1 (6 bases). The CDR3 runs 14 residues. Germline V lookup: CDR1 SEHNR, CDR2 FQNEAQ (reference sequence). Trimming left V 3 bases short and J 6 bases short, with 14 bases between. DNA of the CDR3: TGTGCCAGCAGCTTTAATACAGGGATGGATGGCTACACCTTC. It encodes CASSFNTGMDGYTF.

V is TRBV2 and J is TRBJ2-7, with D uncertain. Germline CDR1 reads SNHLY; CDR2 reads FYNNEI. This CDR3 region has 13 residues. V lost 1 base and J 7 bases, leaving 11 bases between the germline ends. The CDR3 sequence: CASSEGGPWEQYF. The CDR3 bases are TGTGCCAGCAGTGAAGGCGGCCCTTGGGAGCAGTACTTC. The full variable domain, completed using reference TRBV2 and TRBJ2-7, is EPEVTQTPSHQVTQMGQEVILRCVPISNHLYFYWYRQILGQKVEFLVSFYNNEISEKSEIFDDQFSVERPDGSNFTLKIRSTKLEDSAMYFCASSEGGPWEQYFGPGTRLTVT.

The J gene is TRBJ2-5, the V gene TRBV11-2; perhaps TRBD2 as D (5 bases). Per germline, CDR1 SGHAT and CDR2 FQNNGV. The V end was cut by 0 bases, the J end by 1 base, with 9 bases between. The CDR3 has 15 amino acids. The CDR3 coding sequence is TGTGCCAGCAGCTTAGATAGAGGGAGCCAAGAGACCCAGTACTTC. It translates to CASSLDRGSQETQYF. Based on the CDR3 plus reference TRBV11-2 and TRBJ2-5, the full variable domain is EAGVAQSPRYKIIEKRQSVAFWCNPISGHATLYWYQQILGQGPKLLIQFQNNGVVDDSQLPKDRFSAERLKGVDSTLKIQPAKLEDSAVYLCASSLDRGSQETQYFGPGTRLLVL.

The chain joins TRBV6-5 to TRBJ1-2; D is undetermined. With 6 bases removed from V and 2 bases from J, the gap between germline ends came to 10 bases. Per germline, CDR1 MNHEY and CDR2 SVGAGI. This CDR3 contains 13 residues. This CDR3 is CASRTTGNYGYTF. CDR3 nucleotide sequence: TGTGCCAGCAGAACGACGGGGAACTATGGCTACACCTTC.

This clone appeared a single time. V gene TRBV6-5 combines with J gene TRBJ2-7; D perhaps matches TRBD1 (6 bases). Germline CDR1 reads MNHEY; CDR2 reads SVGAGI. The CDR3 sequence is 15 residues long. Trimming took 4 bases from V and 3 from J, leaving 16 bases between them. The CDR3, as DNA: TGTGCCAGCAGTTCCCAGGGGAGAGCCTACTACGAGCAGTACTTC. Translation gives CASSSQGRAYYEQYF.

This chain links TRBV7-8 with TRBJ2-1; 9 bases line up with TRBD2. Germline V CDR1 and CDR2: SGHVS, FQNEAQ. V dropped 1 base and J dropped 1; count of bases not matched to a gene: 11. The CDR3 runs to 19 residues. The CDR3 spells CASSLVGGASGASYNEQFF. The CDR3 DNA reads as TGTGCCAGCAGCTTAGTCGGGGGGGCTAGCGGGGCGTCCTACAATGAGCAGTTCTTC.

The V call is TRBV18, the J call TRBJ2-5, with TRBD1 identical over 7 bases. The CDR3 extends over 13 amino acids. Germline V gives CDR1 KGHSH, CDR2 LQKENI. The V and J ends lost 2 bases and 3 bases, in that order; junction bases with no gene match: 0. The CDR3 coding sequence is TGTGCCAGCTCACCAGACAGGGAAGAGACCCAGTACTTC. Translating it yields CASSPDREETQYF.

This rearrangement joins TRBV3-1 (or the pseudogene TRBV3-2) to TRBJ1-1, with D possibly being TRBD1 (5 bases). This CDR3 is built from 14 residues. Trimming pared 0 bases from V and 1 base from J, leaving 6 bases between. The germline V gene encodes CDR1 LGHDT and CDR2 YNNKEL (reference sequence). The DNA for the CDR3 is TGTGCCAGCAGCCAAGACAGGGAGAACACTGAAGCTTTCTTT. Protein sequence: CASSQDRENTEAFF.

V gene TRBV3-1 (or the pseudogene TRBV3-2) combines with J gene TRBJ2-4; 9 bases agree with TRBD1. With V trimmed by 2 bases and J by 3 bases, 2 bases remained unmatched. The CDR3 extends over 15 amino acids. Germline V gene sequence: CDR1 LGHDT, CDR2 YNNKEL (reference sequence). DNA of the CDR3: TGTGCCAGCAGCCAACGGGACAGGGACAAAAACATTCAGTACTTC. This codes for CASSQRDRDKNIQYF.

This chain links TRBV7-9 with TRBJ2-1; maybe TRBD1 (5 bases). V lost 1 base to trimming and J lost 3 bases, with 7 bases between them. Per the germline V gene, CDR1 is SEHNR and CDR2 is FQNEAQ (reference sequence). The CDR3 sequence is 14 residues long. CDR3 residues: CASSLGQGYNEQFF. Written as DNA, the CDR3 is TGTGCCAGCAGCTTAGGGCAGGGCTACAATGAGCAGTTCTTC.

The chain has TRBV11-3 and TRBJ2-2; 8 bases fit TRBD1. The germline CDR1 and CDR2 sequences are SGHNT and YENEEA. This CDR3 spans 16 amino acids. V was pared by 1 base and J by 4 bases, with 5 bases of the junction left unmatched. The CDR3 loop reads CASSLGWTGRTGELFF. CDR3 sequence (DNA): TGTGCCAGCAGCTTAGGTTGGACAGGGCGCACCGGGGAGCTGTTTTTT.

The CDR3 loop reads CASTAAGGPRYEQFF. CDR3 coding DNA: TGTGCCAGCACCGCGGCGGGGGGCCCGCGGTATGAGCAGTTCTTC. The chain couples TRBV9 to TRBJ2-1; TRBD2 aligns across 8 bases. Germline CDR1 and CDR2: SGDLS and YYNGEE. CDR3 size: 15 residues. Trimming at V came to 6 bases and at J to 8 bases, leaving 13 bases not matched to a gene.

The chain uses TRBV5-5 and TRBJ1-4, with D possibly matching TRBD1 (5 bases). The CDR3 extends over 14 amino acids. CDR1 SGHKS and CDR2 YYEKEE come from the germline V gene (reference sequence). V was shortened by 3 bases and J by 3 bases, with 9 bases between the two germline ends. The CDR3 loop is CASSYQGSNEKLFF. For the CDR3, the DNA is TGTGCCAGCAGCTACCAGGGATCTAATGAAAAACTGTTTTTT.

The chain carries TRBV19 and TRBJ1-1; tentative D call: TRBD1 (6 bases). CDR1 and CDR2 from the germline V gene are LNHDA and SQIVND (reference sequence). V was cut by 6 bases and J by 1 base, with 12 bases left in between. The CDR3 is 14 amino acids. The CDR3 loop reads CASRKGTSNTEAFF. The CDR3 DNA sequence: TGTGCCAGTAGGAAGGGGACATCGAACACTGAAGCTTTCTTT. The full variable domain, its missing parts supplied by reference TRBV19 and TRBJ1-1, is DGGITQSPKYLFRKEGQNVTLSCEQNLNHDAMYWYRQDPGQGLRLIYYSQIVNDFQKGDIAEGYSVSREKKESFPLTVTSAQKNPTAFYLCASRKGTSNTEAFFGQGTRLTVV.

This clone was found once. The rearrangement joins TRBV11-2 to TRBJ2-3; TRBD1 matches 7 bases. The germline CDR1 and CDR2 sequences are SGHAT and FQNNGV. CDR3 size: 15 residues. The trim removed 5 bases at V and 2 bases at J, leaving 7 bases unmatched. The CDR3 sequence is CASSQGVGPTDTQYF. CDR3 coding DNA: TGTGCCAGCAGCCAGGGGGTTGGGCCCACAGATACGCAGTATTTT.

The chain has TRBV9 and TRBJ1-1, with TRBD1 as a possible D gene (5 bases). V was shortened by 4 bases and J by 4 bases, with 11 bases between the two germline ends. This CDR3 region has 13 residues. Germline-derived CDR1 and CDR2 are SGDLS and YYNGEE. DNA for the CDR3: TGTGCCAGCAGCCCCTGGGGGGGCACTGAAGCTTTCTTT. Amino acid sequence: CASSPWGGTEAFF.

This chain joins TRBV6-1 and TRBJ1-3, with D maybe TRBD1 (6 bases). The V end lost 0 bases, the J end lost 4 bases, and 19 bases lay between the germline ends. Germline CDR1 reads MNHNS; CDR2 reads SASEGT. This CDR3 region has 18 residues. CDR3: CASSEARVTGNTGNTIYF. The DNA of the CDR3 is TGTGCCAGCAGTGAAGCAAGGGTAACAGGGAACACGGGAAACACCATATATTTT.

The chain employs TRBV10-3 and TRBJ1-1, with D unclear. The germline gives CDR1 ENHRY, CDR2 SYGVKD. This CDR3 is 16 amino acids long. V lost 6 bases to trimming and J lost 2 bases, with 19 bases between them. The CDR3 protein is CAISLVGPDSNTEAFF. DNA of the CDR3: TGTGCCATCAGCCTAGTAGGCCCCGACTCTAACACTGAAGCTTTCTTT.

This clone showed up just a few times. The chain combines TRBV19 with TRBJ1-5, with 9 bases identical to TRBD1. Germline V gives CDR1 LNHDA, CDR2 SQIVND (reference sequence). The CDR3 is 13 residues long. V lost 7 bases, J lost 5 bases, and 3 bases stayed unmatched. The CDR3 region has the DNA TGTGCCAGTAAGGACAGGGGCCATCAGCCCCAGCATTTT. This codes for CASKDRGHQPQHF.

There are a few counts of this clone. The chain is built from TRBV5-1 and TRBJ1-1; D is perhaps TRBD1 (5 bases). The V and J ends lost 1 base and 2 bases respectively, with 12 bases between them. CDR1 and CDR2 from the germline V gene are SGHRS and YFSETQ. This CDR3 region has 15 residues. Here the CDR3 DNA reads TGCGCCAGCAGCTTGATGGGAGGGACTAACACTGAAGCTTTCTTT. Protein: CASSLMGGTNTEAFF.

The chain has TRBV7-9 and TRBJ1-1; D is unresolved. CDR3 length equals 12 residues. V lost 2 bases and J 5 bases, leaving 6 bases between the germline ends. Germline-derived CDR1 and CDR2 are SEHNR and FQNEAQ (reference sequence). The CDR3 region is CASSLIATEAFF. The CDR3, as DNA: TGTGCCAGCAGCTTAATCGCGACTGAAGCTTTCTTT.

The rearrangement joins TRBV5-4 to TRBJ1-2, with 7 bases that match TRBD1. J was trimmed by 3 bases and V by 3 bases; bases with no gene match: 8. This CDR3 is 15 amino acids long. Germline lookup yields CDR1 SGHNT and CDR2 YYREEE (reference sequence). CDR3 region: CASSSFLGTDYGYTF. The DNA for the CDR3 is TGTGCCAGCAGCTCCTTCCTAGGGACAGACTATGGCTACACCTTC.

The count of this clone is one. This chain links TRBV5-5 with TRBJ2-3; D is unclear. Germline V gene sequence: CDR1 SGHKS, CDR2 YYEKEE (reference sequence). V was cut by 0 bases and J by 6 bases, with 14 bases left in between. There are 15 residues in the CDR3. The CDR3 nucleotides read TGTGCCAGCAGCTTGGGGGCATACCCCACGGATACGCAGTATTTT. Protein: CASSLGAYPTDTQYF.

The V and J genes are TRBV2 and TRBJ2-7; the D gene is possibly TRBD1 (7 bases). The germline V gene has CDR1 SNHLY and CDR2 FYNNEI. This CDR3 region has 23 residues. V dropped 0 bases and J dropped 0 bases, with 33 bases sitting between them. The CDR3 reads CASSEATSTLGSGEKGASYEQYF. The CDR3 DNA follows: TGTGCCAGCAGTGAAGCGACCTCTACCCTGGGCTCGGGGGAAAAGGGGGCCTCCTACGAGCAGTACTTC.